This TCR beta chain comes out of a study of shared clonotypes between healthy human individuals. Sequenced by immunoSEQ multiplex PCR; TCRdb stores in-frame clones only, minus some. This table holds about 600,000 clones, roughly 98% found once. As defined, naive CD8 cells were CD45RO-negative and positively selected for CCR7, with terminally differentiated effector memory CD45RA+ cells excluded. The source material was naive CD8+ T cells sorted from blood. This sequence originates from a young man in good health.

In nucleotides, the CDR3 is TGTGCCAGCAGCTCGGGATCTCGAGGGGCCCTCAGCGAGCAGTACTTC. Translated, it gives CASSSGSRGALSEQYF. The V call is TRBV7-6, the J call TRBJ2-7, with D perhaps matching TRBD1 or TRBD2 (5 bases each). Germline V gene sequence: CDR1 SGHVS, CDR2 FNYEAQ. CDR3 length: 16 amino acids. V was cut by 4 bases and J by 6 bases, with 22 bases left in between.